Described below is a single T cell receptor beta chain sequence and its context. Its cognate antigen is unknown. It was with 60 Vbeta and 13 Jbeta primers that the PCR ran. This table comes from immunoSEQ multiplex PCR, and its TCRdb copy is limited to in-frame clones, with some not included. This sample's table reports about 200,000 clones. Germline CDR1 MGHRA, CDR2 YSYEKL. The CDR3 spans 13 residues. V shed 0 bases and J shed 10 bases, with 10 bases lying between them. This entry comes from a study of cytomegalovirus exposure and HLA in healthy donors. Overall study findings and caveats: A few chains linked to CMV were shown in vitro to be specific for CMV antigens. Most TCR sequences proved rare, with some public TCRs found in many donors. Later analysis reportedly placed an Asian-associated ancestry cluster below the roughly 700-donor mean in N-insertions.

This rearrangement joins TRBV4-1 to TRBJ2-1, with D hard to call. Material: PBMCs. This TCR derives from a girl aged 2 to 10 in good health and CMV-seropositive. For the CDR3, the DNA is TGCGCCAGCAGCCAAGATCTAGGAAAAGAGCAGTTCTTC. Protein product: CASSQDLGKEQFF.